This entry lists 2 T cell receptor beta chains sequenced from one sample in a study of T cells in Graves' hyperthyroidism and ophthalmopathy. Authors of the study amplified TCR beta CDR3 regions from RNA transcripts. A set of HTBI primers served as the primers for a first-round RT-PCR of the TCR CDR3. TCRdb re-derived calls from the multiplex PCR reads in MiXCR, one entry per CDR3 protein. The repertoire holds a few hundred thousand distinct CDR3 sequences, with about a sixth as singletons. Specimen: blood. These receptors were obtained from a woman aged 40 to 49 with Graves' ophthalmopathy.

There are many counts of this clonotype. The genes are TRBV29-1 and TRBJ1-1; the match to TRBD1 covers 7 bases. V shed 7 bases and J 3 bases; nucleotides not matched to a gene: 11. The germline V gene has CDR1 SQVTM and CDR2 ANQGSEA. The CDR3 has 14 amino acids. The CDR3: CSGRTGATHTEAFF. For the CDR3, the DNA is TGCAGCGGCCGGACAGGCGCTACACACACTGAAGCTTTCTTT.

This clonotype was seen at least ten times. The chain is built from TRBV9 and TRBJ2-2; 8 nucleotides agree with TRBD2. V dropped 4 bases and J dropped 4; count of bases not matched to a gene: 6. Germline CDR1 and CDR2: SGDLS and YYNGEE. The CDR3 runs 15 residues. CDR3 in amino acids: CASSSREGPTGELFF. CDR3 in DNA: TGTGCCAGCAGCTCACGGGAGGGTCCCACCGGGGAGCTGTTTTTT.